This T cell receptor (beta chain) was observed in a study of Ad26.COV2.S vaccination and SARS-CoV-2 variants. Study-wide results and caveats: Following vaccination, spike-specific CD8+ and CD4+ T cell responses reportedly exhibited substantial breadth. Possibly, TCR breadth and depth analyses underestimated total T cell responses.

Clones were read by immunoSEQ multiplex PCR, and TCRdb kept only the in-frame ones, dropping some. The table lists 300,000 to 350,000 clones, 70% to 90% of them singletons. Noted treatment: some 20 received Ad26.COV2.S at low or high dose, single or two shots; roughly five received placebo; per-sample allocation not given. Sampling happened 63 days after the first vaccine or placebo injection. In germline, CDR1 is DFQATT, CDR2 SNEGSKA (reference sequence). The V and J ends lost 3 bases and 5 bases respectively, with 13 bases between them. The CDR3 is made up of 13 amino acids. In regard to this clone: The antigen remains unidentified.

The receptor was isolated from a person aged 18-60 years who received the Ad26.COV2.S COVID-19 vaccine or a placebo. The material was peripheral blood, obtained in a trial of Ad26.COV2.S vaccine versus placebo. The V gene is TRBV20-1, the J gene TRBJ1-2, with no clear D. CDR3 coding DNA: TGCAGTGCTAGTAAAGGAGGGTGGTATGGCTACACCTTC. Its protein is CSASKGGWYGYTF.